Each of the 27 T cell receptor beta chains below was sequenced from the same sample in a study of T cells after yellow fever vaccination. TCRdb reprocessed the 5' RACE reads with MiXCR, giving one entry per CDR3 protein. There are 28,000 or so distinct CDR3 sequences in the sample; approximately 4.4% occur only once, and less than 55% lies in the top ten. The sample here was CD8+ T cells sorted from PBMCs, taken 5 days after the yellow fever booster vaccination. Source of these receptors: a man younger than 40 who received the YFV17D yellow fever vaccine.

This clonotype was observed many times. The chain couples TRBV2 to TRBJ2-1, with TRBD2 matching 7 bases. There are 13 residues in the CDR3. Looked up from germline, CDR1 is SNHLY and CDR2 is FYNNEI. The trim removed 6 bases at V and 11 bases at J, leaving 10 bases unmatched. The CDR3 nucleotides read TGTGCCAGCAGCGAGGAGGGACTACCTAAGCAGTTCTTC. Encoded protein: CASSEEGLPKQFF.

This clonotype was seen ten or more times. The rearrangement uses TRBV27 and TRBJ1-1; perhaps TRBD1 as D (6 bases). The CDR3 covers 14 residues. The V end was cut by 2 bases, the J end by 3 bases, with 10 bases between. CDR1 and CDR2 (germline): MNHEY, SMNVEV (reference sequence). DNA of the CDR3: TGTGCCAGCAGTTTAAGGACAGACTACACTGAAGCTTTCTTT. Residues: CASSLRTDYTEAFF.

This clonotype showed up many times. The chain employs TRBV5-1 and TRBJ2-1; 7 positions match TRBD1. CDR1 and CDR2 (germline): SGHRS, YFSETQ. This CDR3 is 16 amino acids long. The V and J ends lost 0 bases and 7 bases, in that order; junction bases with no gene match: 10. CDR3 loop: CASSLAEAGGWNEQFF. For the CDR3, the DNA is TGCGCCAGCAGCTTGGCGGAGGCAGGGGGTTGGAATGAGCAGTTCTTC.

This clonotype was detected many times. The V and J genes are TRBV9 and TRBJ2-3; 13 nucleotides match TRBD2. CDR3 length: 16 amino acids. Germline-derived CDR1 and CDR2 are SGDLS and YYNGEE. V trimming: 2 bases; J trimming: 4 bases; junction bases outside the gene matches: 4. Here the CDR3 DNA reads TGTGCCAGCAGCGTCAGGACTAGCGGGAGCGCAGATACGCAGTATTTT. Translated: CASSVRTSGSADTQYF.

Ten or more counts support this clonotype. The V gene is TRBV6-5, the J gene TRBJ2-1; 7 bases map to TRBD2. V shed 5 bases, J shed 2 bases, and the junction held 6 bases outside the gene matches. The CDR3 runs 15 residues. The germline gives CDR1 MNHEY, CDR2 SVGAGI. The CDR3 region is CASSPGGSTYNEQFF. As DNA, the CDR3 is TGTGCCAGCAGTCCGGGCGGGAGTACCTACAATGAGCAGTTCTTC.

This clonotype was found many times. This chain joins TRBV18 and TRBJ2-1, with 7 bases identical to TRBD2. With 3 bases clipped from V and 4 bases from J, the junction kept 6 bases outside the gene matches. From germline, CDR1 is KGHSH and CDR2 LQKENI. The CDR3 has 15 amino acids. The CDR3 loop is CASSPERGPYNEQFF. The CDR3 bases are TGTGCCAGCTCACCCGAGCGGGGCCCTTACAATGAGCAGTTCTTC.

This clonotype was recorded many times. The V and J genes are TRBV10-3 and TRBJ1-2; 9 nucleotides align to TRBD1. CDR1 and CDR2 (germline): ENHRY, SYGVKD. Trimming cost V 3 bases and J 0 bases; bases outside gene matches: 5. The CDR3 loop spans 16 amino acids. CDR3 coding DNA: TGTGCCATCAGTGAATACAGGGGGCCATCTAACTATGGCTACACCTTC. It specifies CAISEYRGPSNYGYTF.

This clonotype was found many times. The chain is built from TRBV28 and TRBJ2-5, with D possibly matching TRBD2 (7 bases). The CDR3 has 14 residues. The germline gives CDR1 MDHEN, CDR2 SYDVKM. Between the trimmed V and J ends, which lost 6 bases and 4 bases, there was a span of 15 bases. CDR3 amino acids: CASRPRGGVETQYF. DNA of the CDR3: TGTGCCAGCAGGCCTAGGGGGGGAGTAGAGACCCAGTACTTC.

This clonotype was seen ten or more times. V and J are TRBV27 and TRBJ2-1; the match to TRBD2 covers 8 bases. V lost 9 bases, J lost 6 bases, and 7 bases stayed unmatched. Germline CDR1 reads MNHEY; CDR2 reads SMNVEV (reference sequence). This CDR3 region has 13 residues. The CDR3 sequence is CASRAGGANEQFF. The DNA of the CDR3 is TGTGCCAGTAGGGCCGGGGGGGCCAATGAGCAGTTCTTC.

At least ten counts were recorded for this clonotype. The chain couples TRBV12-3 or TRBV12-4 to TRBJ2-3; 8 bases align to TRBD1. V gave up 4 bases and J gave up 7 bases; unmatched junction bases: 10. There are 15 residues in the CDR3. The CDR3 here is CASSSMDRDGNTQYF. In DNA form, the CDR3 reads TGTGCCAGCAGTTCAATGGACAGGGATGGAAATACGCAGTATTTT.

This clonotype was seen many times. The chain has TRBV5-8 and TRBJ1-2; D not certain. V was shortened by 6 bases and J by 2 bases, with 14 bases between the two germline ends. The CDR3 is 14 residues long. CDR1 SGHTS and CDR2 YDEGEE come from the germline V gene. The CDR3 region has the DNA TGTGCCAGCACCCCGTCCATCTCCAACTATGGCTACACCTTC. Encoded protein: CASTPSISNYGYTF.

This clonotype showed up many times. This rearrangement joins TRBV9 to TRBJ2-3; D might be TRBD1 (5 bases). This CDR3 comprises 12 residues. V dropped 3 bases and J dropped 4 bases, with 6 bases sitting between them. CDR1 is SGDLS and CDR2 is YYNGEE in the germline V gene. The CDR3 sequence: CASSAGPDTQYF. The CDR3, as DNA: TGTGCCAGCAGCGCAGGGCCAGATACGCAGTATTTT.

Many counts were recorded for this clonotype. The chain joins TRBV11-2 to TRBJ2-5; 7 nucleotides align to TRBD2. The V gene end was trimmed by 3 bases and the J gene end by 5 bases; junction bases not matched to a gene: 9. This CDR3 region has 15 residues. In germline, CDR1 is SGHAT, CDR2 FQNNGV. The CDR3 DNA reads TGTGCCAGCAGCTTTTATGGACTAGATCGTGAGACCCAGTACTTC. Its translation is CASSFYGLDRETQYF.

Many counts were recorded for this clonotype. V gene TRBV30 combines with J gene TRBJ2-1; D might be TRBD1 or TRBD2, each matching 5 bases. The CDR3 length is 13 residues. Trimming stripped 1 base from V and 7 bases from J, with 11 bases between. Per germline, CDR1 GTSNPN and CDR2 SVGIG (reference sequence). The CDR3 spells CAWSEPGGNEQFF. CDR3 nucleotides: TGTGCCTGGAGTGAACCTGGGGGAAATGAGCAGTTCTTC.

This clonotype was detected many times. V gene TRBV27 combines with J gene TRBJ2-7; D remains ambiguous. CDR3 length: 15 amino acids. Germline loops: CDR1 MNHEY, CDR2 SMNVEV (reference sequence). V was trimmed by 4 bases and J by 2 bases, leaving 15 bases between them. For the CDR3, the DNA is TGTGCCAGCAGTTACCTGACGGGTGCCACCTACGAGCAGTACTTC. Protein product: CASSYLTGATYEQYF.

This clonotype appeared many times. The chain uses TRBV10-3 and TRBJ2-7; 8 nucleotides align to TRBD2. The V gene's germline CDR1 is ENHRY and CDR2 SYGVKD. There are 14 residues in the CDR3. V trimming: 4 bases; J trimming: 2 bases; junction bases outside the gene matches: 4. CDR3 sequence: CAISALADTYEQYF. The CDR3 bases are TGTGCCATCAGTGCACTAGCGGATACCTACGAGCAGTACTTC.

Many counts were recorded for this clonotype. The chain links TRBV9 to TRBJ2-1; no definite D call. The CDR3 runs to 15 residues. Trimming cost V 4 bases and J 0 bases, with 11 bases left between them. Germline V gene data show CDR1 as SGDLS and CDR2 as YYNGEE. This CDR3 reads CASSSELSSYNEQFF. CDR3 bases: TGTGCCAGCAGCTCGGAGTTAAGCTCCTACAATGAGCAGTTCTTC.

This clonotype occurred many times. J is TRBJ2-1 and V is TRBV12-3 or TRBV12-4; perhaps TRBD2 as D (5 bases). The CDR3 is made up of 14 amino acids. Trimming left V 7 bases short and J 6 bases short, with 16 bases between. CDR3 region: CASNSPGGGNEQFF. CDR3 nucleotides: TGTGCCAGCAATAGCCCCGGAGGCGGCAATGAGCAGTTCTTC.

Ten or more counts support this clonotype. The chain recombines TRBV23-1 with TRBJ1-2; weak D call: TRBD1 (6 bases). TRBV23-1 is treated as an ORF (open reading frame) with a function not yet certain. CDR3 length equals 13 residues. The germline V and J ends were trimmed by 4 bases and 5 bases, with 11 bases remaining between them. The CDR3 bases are TGCGCCAGCAGTCTGCACAGGGTGTATGGCTACACCTTC. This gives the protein CASSLHRVYGYTF.

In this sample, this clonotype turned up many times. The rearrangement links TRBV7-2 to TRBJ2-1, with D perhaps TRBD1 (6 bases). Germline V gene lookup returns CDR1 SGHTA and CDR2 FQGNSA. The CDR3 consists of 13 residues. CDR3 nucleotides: TGTACGACTGGCACAGGGACGTACAATGAGCAGTTCTTC. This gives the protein CTTGTGTYNEQFF.

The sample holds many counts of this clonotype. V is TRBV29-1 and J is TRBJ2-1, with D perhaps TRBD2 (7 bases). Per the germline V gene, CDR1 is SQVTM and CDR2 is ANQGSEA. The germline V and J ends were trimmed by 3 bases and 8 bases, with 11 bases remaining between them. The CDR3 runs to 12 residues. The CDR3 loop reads CSVEGGGDEQFF. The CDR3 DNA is TGCAGCGTTGAGGGGGGGGGCGATGAGCAGTTCTTC.

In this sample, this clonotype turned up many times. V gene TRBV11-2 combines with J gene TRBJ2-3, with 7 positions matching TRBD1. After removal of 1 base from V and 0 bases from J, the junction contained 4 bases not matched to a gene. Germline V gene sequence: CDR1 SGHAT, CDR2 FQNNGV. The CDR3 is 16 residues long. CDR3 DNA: TGTGCCAGCAGCTTAGGACAGGGCGGGAGCACAGATACGCAGTATTTT. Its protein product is CASSLGQGGSTDTQYF.

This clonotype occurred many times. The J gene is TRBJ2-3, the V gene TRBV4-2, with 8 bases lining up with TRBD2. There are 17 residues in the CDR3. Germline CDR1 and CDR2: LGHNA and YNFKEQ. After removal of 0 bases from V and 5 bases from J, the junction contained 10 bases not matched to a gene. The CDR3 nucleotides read TGTGCCAGCAGCCAAGATCCAGCGGGGGCCTTCGGAGATACGCAGTATTTT. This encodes CASSQDPAGAFGDTQYF.

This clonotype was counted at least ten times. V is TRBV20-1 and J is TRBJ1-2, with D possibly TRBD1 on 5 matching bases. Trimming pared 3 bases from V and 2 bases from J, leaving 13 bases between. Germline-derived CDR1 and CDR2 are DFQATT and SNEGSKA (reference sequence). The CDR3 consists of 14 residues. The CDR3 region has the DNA TGCAGTGCTAGCCCCAGGGAAGGGAACTATGGCTACACCTTC. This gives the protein CSASPREGNYGYTF.

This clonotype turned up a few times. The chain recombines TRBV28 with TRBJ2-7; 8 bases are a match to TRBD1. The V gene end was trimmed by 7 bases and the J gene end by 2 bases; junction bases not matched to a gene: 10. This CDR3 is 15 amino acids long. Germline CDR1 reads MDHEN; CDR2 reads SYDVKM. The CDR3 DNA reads TGTGCCAGCACCTCTCAGGGGGCTAGGGCCTACGAGCAGTACTTC. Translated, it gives CASTSQGARAYEQYF. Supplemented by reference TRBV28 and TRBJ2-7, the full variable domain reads DVKVTQSSRYLVKRTGEKVFLECVQDMDHENMFWYRQDPGLGLRLIYFSYDVKMKEKGDIPEGYSVSREKKERFSLILESASTNQTSMYLCASTSQGARAYEQYFGPGTRLTVT.

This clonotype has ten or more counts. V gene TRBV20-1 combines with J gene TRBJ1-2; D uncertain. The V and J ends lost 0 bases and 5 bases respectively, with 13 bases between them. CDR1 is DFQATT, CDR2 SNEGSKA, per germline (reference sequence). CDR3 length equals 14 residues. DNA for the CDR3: TGCAGTGCTAGAGAGGACTCTGGGTGGTATGGCTACACCTTC. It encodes CSAREDSGWYGYTF.

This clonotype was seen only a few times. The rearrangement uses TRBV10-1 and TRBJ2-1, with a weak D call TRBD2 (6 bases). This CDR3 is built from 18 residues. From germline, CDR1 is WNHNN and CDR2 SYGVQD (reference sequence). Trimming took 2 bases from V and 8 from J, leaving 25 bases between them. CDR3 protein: CASSERDSSGGRLDEQFF. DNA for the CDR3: TGCGCCAGCAGTGAGAGGGATAGTAGCGGAGGGCGGTTGGATGAGCAGTTCTTC.